This T cell receptor (beta chain) was retrieved from a study of cytomegalovirus exposure and HLA in healthy donors. PCR used 60 Vbeta primers and 13 Jbeta primers. The method was immunoSEQ multiplex PCR; TCRdb's version includes in-frame clones alone and lacks a portion of them. The repertoire table contains 90,000 to 130,000 clones. Trimming cost V 1 base and J 3 bases; bases outside gene matches: 5. The germline CDR1 and CDR2 sequences are LGHNA and YNFKEQ. The CDR3 consists of 16 residues. About this clone itself: Its antigen remains unidentified.

The study's findings and limits: The authors listed 164 TCR beta chains as cytomegalovirus-associated.

Sequencing input: PBMCs. This rearrangement joins TRBV4-2 to TRBJ2-5; 10 bases fit TRBD1. The receptor comes from a man aged 25 to 40 in good health and CMV-seronegative. The CDR3 sequence is CASSQADRGREETQYF. CDR3 DNA sequence: TGTGCCAGCAGCCAAGCCGACAGGGGGCGCGAAGAGACCCAGTACTTC.